This note documents a single TCR beta chain sequence. The sample originates from a study of cytomegalovirus exposure and HLA in healthy donors. The PCR was carried out with 60 Vbeta primers and 13 Jbeta primers. TCRdb keeps only in-frame clones here, not all; method: immunoSEQ multiplex PCR. The table includes about 150,000 clones, 75% detected once. Germline CDR1 SGHRS, CDR2 YFSETQ. V was clipped by 4 bases and J by 0 bases; unmatched bases: 5. The CDR3 sequence is 16 residues long. The sequence was collected from a young man in good health and CMV-seronegative. V and J are TRBV5-1 and TRBJ2-1; 9 nucleotides line up with TRBD2. The sequenced sample consisted of PBMCs. CDR3 DNA: TGCGCCAGCAGCGGTAAGACTAGCGGCTCCTACAATGAGCAGTTCTTC. Translating gives CASSGKTSGSYNEQFF.